These 25 T cell receptor beta chains share one sample of origin, sequenced in a study of CD8+ T cells in alopecia areata. Reverse transcribed after extraction, RNA yielded cDNA as the sequencing template. The assay was immunoSEQ multiplex PCR, and TCRdb's table has in-frame clones only and misses some. The table shows roughly 220,000 clones, with 30% to 40% occurring only once. Noted treatment: oral pan-JAK inhibitor, 5-10 mg twice daily. This sample comprised CD4+ T cells sorted from blood, obtained between weeks 30 and 35, from a patient treated with tofacitinib. These receptors all come from a human donor with alopecia areata.

The rearrangement uses TRBV7-7 and TRBJ2-2; D might be TRBD2 (6 bases). Germline CDR1 is SSHAT and CDR2 is FNYEAQ (reference sequence). The ends were cut back, 5 bases at V and 3 bases at J, with 10 bases in the middle. The CDR3 spans 14 residues. The CDR3 DNA reads TGTGCCAGCAGCGTGGTAGCGGACACCGGGGAGCTGTTTTTT. This codes for CASSVVADTGELFF. The full variable domain, with the rest looked up from reference TRBV7-7 and TRBJ2-2, is GAGVSQSPRYKVTKRGQDVTLRCDPISSHATLYWYQQALGQGPEFLTYFNYEAQPDKSGLPSDRFSAERPEGSISTLTIQRTEQRDSAMYRCASSVVADTGELFFGEGSRLTVL.

The chain carries TRBV27 and TRBJ1-4; 7 nucleotides agree with TRBD1. The CDR3 is 13 residues long. Germline trimming cut 3 bases from V and 8 bases from J; bases unmatched to any gene: 3. In germline, CDR1 is MNHEY, CDR2 SMNVEV (reference sequence). Written as DNA, the CDR3 is TGTGCCAGCAGTTTCAGGACAGGCGAAAAACTGTTTTTT. This translates into CASSFRTGEKLFF.

This rearrangement joins TRBV7-3 to TRBJ2-7, with no clear D. Germline assignment: CDR1 SGHTA and CDR2 FQGTGA. V lost 2 bases, J lost 0 bases, and 8 bases lay in between. The CDR3 totals 14 residues. The chain's CDR3 is CASSLDVDSYEQYF. The CDR3 bases are TGTGCCAGCAGCTTAGACGTGGACTCCTACGAGCAGTACTTC.

The chain links TRBV25-1 to TRBJ1-2; 7 bases fit TRBD1. The CDR3 covers 13 residues. CDR1 and CDR2 from the germline V gene are MGHDK and SYGVNS. V shed 1 base, J shed 5 bases, and the junction held 1 base outside the gene matches. The CDR3 loop reads CASSESGGYGYTF. The CDR3 bases are TGTGCCAGCAGTGAATCAGGGGGTTATGGCTACACCTTC.

The J gene is TRBJ1-2, the V gene TRBV6-6; D ambiguous. Germline V lookup: CDR1 MNHNY, CDR2 SVGAGI (reference sequence). V gave up 6 bases and J gave up 2 bases, with 10 bases separating them. This CDR3 region has 13 residues. CDR3 loop: CASSPAVNYGYTF. The CDR3, as DNA: TGTGCCAGCAGCCCCGCCGTAAACTATGGCTACACCTTC.

This clone turned up a few times. The V and J genes are TRBV14 and TRBJ1-4, with TRBD1 as a possible D gene (5 bases). CDR3 length: 13 residues. Germline CDR1 and CDR2: SGHDN and FVKESK. Between the trimmed V and J ends, which lost 6 bases and 5 bases, there was a span of 10 bases. The CDR3 bases are TGTGCCAGCAGGCGGGACTGGAATGAAAAACTGTTTTTT. Its protein product is CASRRDWNEKLFF.

This clone was observed a few times. The rearrangement uses TRBV7-9 and TRBJ2-7, with D perhaps matching TRBD1 (7 bases). The ends were cut back, 4 bases at V and 6 bases at J, with 13 bases in the middle. Looked up from germline, CDR1 is SEHNR and CDR2 is FQNEAQ (reference sequence). The CDR3 has 13 amino acids. This CDR3 reads CASSSQGGGEQYF. The CDR3 nucleotides are TGTGCCAGCAGCTCCCAGGGGGGCGGCGAGCAGTACTTC.

Only a few counts were recorded for this clone. V is TRBV4-2 and J is TRBJ2-2; TRBD2 matches at 7 bases. Germline CDR1 LGHNA, CDR2 YNFKEQ. The length of the CDR3 is 15 residues. Trimming took 4 bases from V and 0 from J; bases not matched to a gene: 2. CDR3 nucleotide sequence: TGTGCCAGCAGCCTCAGCGGGACGAACACCGGGGAGCTGTTTTTT. The encoded protein is CASSLSGTNTGELFF.

This clone occurred a few times. The chain is built from TRBV29-1 and TRBJ2-7; the D gene is possibly TRBD1 (6 bases). Germline lookup yields CDR1 SQVTM and CDR2 ANQGSEA. V lost 7 bases and J 2 bases, leaving 21 bases between the germline ends. The CDR3 runs to 15 residues. In nucleotides, the CDR3 is TGCAGCGGGGTGCTAAACAGGGCGGGTGCCTACGAGCAGTACTTC. Protein product: CSGVLNRAGAYEQYF.

V and J are TRBV27 and TRBJ2-3; tentatively, D is TRBD2 (5 bases). The germline V and J ends were trimmed by 7 bases and 4 bases, with 15 bases remaining between them. The germline V gene encodes CDR1 MNHEY and CDR2 SMNVEV (reference sequence). CDR3 size: 14 residues. In DNA, the CDR3 is TGTGCCAGCAAATCGGGATTTTTCCCAGATACGCAGTATTTT. This gives the protein CASKSGFFPDTQYF.

V is TRBV5-1 and J is TRBJ2-2, with D uncertain. V lost 4 bases, J lost 6 bases, and 16 bases lay in between. The CDR3 consists of 15 residues. CDR1 and CDR2 (germline): SGHRS, YFSETQ. CDR3 protein: CASSGAQVSAGELFF. The DNA for the CDR3 is TGCGCCAGCAGCGGAGCCCAGGTCTCGGCCGGGGAGCTGTTTTTT.

Worth noting for this clone: A much larger clone lies one base from this, so it may be a read error. The chain links TRBV2 to TRBJ2-1; D is undetermined. The CDR3 loop spans 11 amino acids. Germline V gives CDR1 SNHLY, CDR2 FYNNEI. V was trimmed by 6 bases and J by 2 bases, leaving 2 bases between them. The CDR3 is CASSTYNEQFF. The CDR3 DNA reads TGTGCCAGCAGCACCTACAATGAGCAGTTCTTC.

This clone was seen ten or more times. The rearrangement joins TRBV6-5 to TRBJ2-5, with D unclear. The V gene's germline CDR1 is MNHEY and CDR2 SVGAGI. V was pared by 5 bases and J by 5 bases, with 15 bases between. The CDR3 has 14 residues. CDR3 region: CASSLRWDRETQYF. Here the CDR3 DNA reads TGTGCCAGCAGTCTCCGGTGGGATAGGGAGACCCAGTACTTC.

J is TRBJ2-2 and V is TRBV11-2; 9 nucleotides align to TRBD1. Trimming cost V 3 bases and J 6 bases; bases outside gene matches: 11. The germline CDR1 and CDR2 sequences are SGHAT and FQNNGV. CDR3 length: 17 amino acids. In DNA form, the CDR3 reads TGTGCCAGCAGCTTGTATCTGAGGGGACAGGGATCCGGGGAGCTGTTTTTT. This gives the protein CASSLYLRGQGSGELFF.

This chain connects TRBV2 to TRBJ1-2; possible D gene TRBD1, 6 bases. Germline lookup yields CDR1 SNHLY and CDR2 FYNNEI. Between the trimmed V and J ends, which lost 7 bases and 2 bases, there was a span of 14 bases. The CDR3 consists of 14 residues. CDR3 loop: CASNYRQANYGYTF. In DNA form, the CDR3 reads TGTGCCAGCAATTACCGACAGGCCAACTATGGCTACACCTTC.

The rearrangement uses TRBV6-5 and TRBJ1-1, with 10 bases identical to TRBD1. CDR3 length: 15 amino acids. The J segment lost 5 bases and the V segment lost 4 bases, leaving 7 bases of the junction unmatched. Germline CDR1 and CDR2: MNHEY and SVGAGI. DNA for the CDR3: TGTGCCAGCAGTTCTCGGGACAGGGGAAGGACTGAAGCTTTCTTT. It specifies CASSSRDRGRTEAFF.

The genes are TRBV7-2 and TRBJ2-1; no reliable D call. V was trimmed by 3 bases and J by 14 bases, leaving 14 bases between them. CDR1 SGHTA and CDR2 FQGNSA come from the germline V gene. CDR3 size: 12 residues. The CDR3 nucleotides read TGTGCCAGCAGCTTTACCCTGGGCGGCAAGTTCTTC. It encodes CASSFTLGGKFF.

The genes are TRBV6-1 and TRBJ2-3; D is undetermined. V gave up 5 bases and J gave up 2 bases, with 2 bases separating them. The CDR3 is 11 amino acids. Germline V gene data show CDR1 as MNHNS and CDR2 as SASEGT. The CDR3 coding sequence is TGTGCCAGCAGTAACACAGATACGCAGTATTTT. Amino acids: CASSNTDTQYF.

This clone was seen more than once but under ten times. This chain connects TRBV19 to TRBJ1-2, with unresolved D. Trimming removed 9 bases at V and 2 bases at J, with 7 bases between. Germline-derived CDR1 and CDR2 are LNHDA and SQIVND (reference sequence). CDR3 length: 11 residues. The CDR3 coding sequence is TGTGCCAGCACACAGAACTATGGCTACACCTTC. Protein: CASTQNYGYTF.

This sequence joins TRBV30 and TRBJ1-3, with 7 bases lining up with TRBD1. CDR1 and CDR2 from the germline V gene are GTSNPN and SVGIG (reference sequence). The CDR3 totals 15 residues. V shed 1 base and J 2 bases; nucleotides not matched to a gene: 5. The CDR3 loop is CAWSEQGFAGNTIYF. The CDR3 DNA reads TGTGCCTGGAGTGAACAGGGGTTCGCTGGAAACACCATATATTTT.

The genes are TRBV5-6 and TRBJ2-1; 7 nucleotides match TRBD2. After removal of 5 bases from V and 0 bases from J, the junction contained 5 bases not matched to a gene. Germline V gene lookup returns CDR1 SGHDT and CDR2 YYEEEE. The CDR3 contains 15 residues. In DNA form, the CDR3 reads TGTGCCAGCAGTTTAGCGGGCCGCTCCTACAATGAGCAGTTCTTC. Protein: CASSLAGRSYNEQFF.

The chain combines TRBV6-6 with TRBJ2-7; TRBD1 aligns across 10 bases. Germline values: CDR1 MNHNY, CDR2 SVGAGI (reference sequence). There are 16 residues in the CDR3. V lost 0 bases to trimming and J lost 2 bases; unmatched junction nucleotides: 4. The CDR3: CASSYSGQGVPYEQYF. In nucleotides, the CDR3 is TGTGCCAGCAGTTACTCTGGACAGGGGGTGCCCTACGAGCAGTACTTC.

This sequence joins TRBV7-3 and TRBJ2-1; D might be TRBD2 (6 bases). The V gene's germline CDR1 is SGHTA and CDR2 FQGTGA. The CDR3 loop spans 17 amino acids. V shed 5 bases and J shed 5 bases, with 22 bases lying between them. CDR3 sequence (DNA): TGTGCCAGCAGCCAATCATGGGGGTACGGGGAGGACAATGAGCAGTTCTTC. Translated: CASSQSWGYGEDNEQFF.

This clone was seen a single time. The rearrangement uses TRBV14 and TRBJ2-5, with a tentative D call TRBD2 (6 bases). Deletions cut 5 bases from V and 5 bases from J, with 18 bases between. The length of the CDR3 is 15 residues. The V gene's germline CDR1 is SGHDN and CDR2 FVKESK. CDR3 protein: CASSERDSLRETQYF. As DNA, the CDR3 is TGTGCCAGCAGCGAACGGGACTCCCTGAGGGAGACCCAGTACTTC.

This clone was found a few times. The chain couples TRBV10-3 to TRBJ2-3, with 10 bases lining up with TRBD2. The CDR3 is 15 amino acids. Germline CDR1 ENHRY, CDR2 SYGVKD. The junction had 9 bases not matched to a gene; V was cut back by 7 bases and J by 5 bases. The CDR3 region is CAIKDPSGGGDTQYF. Written as DNA, the CDR3 is TGTGCCATCAAAGACCCTAGCGGGGGTGGAGATACGCAGTATTTT.